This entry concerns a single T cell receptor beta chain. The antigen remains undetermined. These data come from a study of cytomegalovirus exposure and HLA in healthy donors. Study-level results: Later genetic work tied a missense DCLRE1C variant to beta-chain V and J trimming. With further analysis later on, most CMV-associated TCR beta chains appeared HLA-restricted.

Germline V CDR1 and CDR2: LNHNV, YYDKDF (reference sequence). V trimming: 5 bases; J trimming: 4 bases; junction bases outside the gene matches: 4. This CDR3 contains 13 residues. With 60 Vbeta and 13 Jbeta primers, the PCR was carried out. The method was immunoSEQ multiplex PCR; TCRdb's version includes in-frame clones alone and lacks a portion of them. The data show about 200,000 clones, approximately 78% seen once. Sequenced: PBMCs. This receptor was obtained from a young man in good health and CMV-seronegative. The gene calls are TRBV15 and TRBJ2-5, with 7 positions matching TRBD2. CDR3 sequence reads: CATSGGGGETQYF. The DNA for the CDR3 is TGTGCCACCAGCGGCGGGGGAGGAGAGACCCAGTACTTC.